Listed below are T cell receptor beta chains from one sample, sequenced in a study of cytomegalovirus exposure and HLA in healthy donors. Produced via immunoSEQ multiplex PCR; TCRdb's table is partial and in-frame only. In the table there are about 88,000 clones, around 89% of which are singletons. Sequencing used PBMCs. The receptors here all came from a young man in good health and CMV-seronegative. Both conserved end residues are part of each CDR3. A D gene is named only where the DNA matches it firmly. The size entry is marked missing in some rows and otherwise reads once, few, many or a size class.

v_call,clone_size,j_call,d_call,cdr3_aa,cdr3_nt
TRBV11-2,-,TRBJ2-1,TRBD2,CASSPLTSVGEQFF,TGTGCCAGCAGCCCCCTGACTAGCGTAGGTGAGCAGTTCTTC
TRBV29-1,-,TRBJ2-1,-,CSVAEQAQRAVEQFF,TGCAGCGTTGCGGAACAGGCCCAGCGGGCCGTTGAGCAGTTCTTC
TRBV9,-,TRBJ1-6,TRBD1,CASSDDRDRSSPLHF,TGTGCCAGCAGCGATGACCGGGACAGGTCTTCACCCCTCCACTTT
TRBV5-4,-,TRBJ2-2,-,CASSPTTGELFF,TGTGCCAGCAGCCCCACTACCGGGGAGCTGTTTTTT
TRBV6-5,-,TRBJ2-5,TRBD2,CASSYRGGREQETQYF,TGTGCCAGCAGTTACAGGGGCGGGAGAGAACAAGAGACCCAGTACTTC
TRBV10-3,once,TRBJ2-7,-,CAISDSSRQTYEQYF,TGTGCCATCAGTGATAGCTCCCGTCAGACCTACGAGCAGTACTTC
TRBV6-1,-,TRBJ2-7,TRBD1,CASRSADRPYEQYF,TGTGCCAGCCGTTCGGCGGACAGGCCCTACGAGCAGTACTTC
TRBV11-2,-,TRBJ2-7,-,CASSFYSTSYEQYF,TGTGCCAGCAGCTTCTATTCCACCTCCTACGAGCAGTACTTC
TRBV2,-,TRBJ2-7,-,CASMGDGRSYEQYF,TGTGCCAGTATGGGAGACGGACGCTCCTACGAGCAGTACTTC
TRBV4-3,-,TRBJ1-5,-,CASSQDFAGHQPQHF,TGCGCCAGCAGCCAAGATTTTGCAGGGCATCAGCCCCAGCATTTT
TRBV28,-,TRBJ2-7,-,CASSLPAREQYF,TGTGCCAGCAGTTTGCCGGCGAGGGAGCAGTACTTC
TRBV29-1,-,TRBJ2-1,-,CSVLADTAVGQFF,TGCAGCGTTTTAGCGGACACGGCGGTAGGTCAGTTCTTC
TRBV7-8,-,TRBJ1-1,-,CASSLGTVNTEAFF,TGTGCCAGCAGCTTAGGCACAGTGAACACTGAAGCTTTCTTT
TRBV28,-,TRBJ2-6,TRBD1,CASRRTGFSSGANVLTF,TGTGCCAGCAGAAGGACAGGGTTTAGCTCTGGGGCCAACGTCCTGACTTTC
TRBV6-6,few,TRBJ1-4,TRBD1,CASSWGTATNEKLFF,TGTGCCAGCAGTTGGGGGACAGCAACTAATGAAAAACTGTTTTTT
TRBV10-3,-,TRBJ2-7,TRBD1,CAIRGTGGPYEQYF,TGTGCCATCAGGGGAACAGGGGGCCCCTACGAGCAGTACTTC
TRBV28,-,TRBJ2-1,-,CASSSLYNEQFF,TGTGCCAGCAGTTCACTTTACAATGAGCAGTTCTTC
TRBV29-1,once,TRBJ1-6,TRBD1,CSVLTGRSSPLHF,TGCAGCGTCCTGACAGGGCGTAGTTCACCCCTCCACTTT
TRBV5-5,-,TRBJ2-7,-,CASSLAGRGNAGEQYF,TGTGCCAGCAGCTTGGCCGGCAGGGGGAATGCGGGGGAGCAGTACTTC
TRBV5-1,once,TRBJ2-7,-,CASRADVSYEQYF,TGCGCCAGCAGAGCGGATGTTTCCTACGAGCAGTACTTC
TRBV30,-,TRBJ2-5,-,CAWSKGQLVFRETQYF,TGTGCCTGGAGTAAAGGGCAACTAGTCTTTCGAGAGACCCAGTACTTC
TRBV6-5,-,TRBJ1-2,TRBD1,CASRPVRGTAYGYTF,TGTGCCAGCAGACCCGTTCGTGGGACAGCGTATGGCTACACCTTC
TRBV5-6,-,TRBJ1-2,-,CASSLPRVSRAVSSGYTF,TGTGCCAGCAGCTTGCCTCGGGTTAGCAGGGCAGTTTCCTCCGGCTACACCTTC
TRBV19,-,TRBJ2-7,TRBD1,CASRDRHYEQYF,TGTGCCTCCCGGGACAGACACTACGAGCAGTACTTC
TRBV18,-,TRBJ1-1,TRBD1,CASSPDRGWGAFF,TGTGCCAGCTCACCTGACAGGGGCTGGGGCGCTTTCTTT
TRBV4-2,-,TRBJ2-1,-,CASSQEATAGVYNEQFF,TGTGCCAGCAGCCAAGAAGCGACGGCAGGGGTATACAATGAGCAGTTCTTC
TRBV6-5,once,TRBJ1-5,TRBD1,CASSLGQERQPQHF,TGTGCCAGCAGCCTGGGACAGGAGCGTCAGCCCCAGCATTTT
TRBV10-1,few,TRBJ2-7,-,CASSTRDEQYF,TGCGCCAGCAGTACGCGCGACGAGCAGTACTTC
TRBV18,-,TRBJ2-5,TRBD1,CASSPPGWTGETQYF,TGTGCCAGCTCACCCCCCGGATGGACAGGGGAGACCCAGTACTTC
TRBV28,-,TRBJ1-6,-,CASSLYGGNSPLHF,TGTGCCAGCAGTTTATACGGAGGTAATTCACCCCTCCACTTT
TRBV28,once,TRBJ1-2,-,CASTSALSVLYGYTF,TGTGCCAGCACCTCCGCGTTATCGGTTCTTTATGGCTACACCTTC
TRBV2,-,TRBJ1-2,-,CASSEMEGPRYGYTF,TGTGCCAGCAGTGAAATGGAGGGCCCTCGCTATGGCTACACCTTC
TRBV21-1,-,TRBJ2-5,-,CASSQEEVWASGRVETQYF,TGTGCCAGCAGCCAAGAAGAGGTGTGGGCTAGCGGGAGGGTGGAGACCCAGTACTTC
TRBV5-1,few,TRBJ2-3,-,CASSLQGGTDTQYF,TGCGCCAGCAGCTTACAGGGCGGCACAGATACGCAGTATTTT
TRBV6-6,-,TRBJ1-5,-,CASSSERGQPQHF,TGTGCCAGCAGTTCAGAACGGGGTCAGCCCCAGCATTTT
TRBV19,-,TRBJ2-5,-,CASSIGGIAEETQYF,TGTGCCAGTAGTATAGGGGGAATAGCGGAAGAGACCCAGTACTTC
TRBV28,-,TRBJ2-1,TRBD1,CASSSHRGQAREYEQFF,TGTGCCAGCAGCAGTCACAGGGGGCAGGCGAGGGAGTATGAGCAGTTCTTC
TRBV11-2,-,TRBJ2-7,-,CASSHPEMRQYF,TGTGCCAGCAGCCACCCGGAGATGAGGCAGTACTTC
TRBV5-4,-,TRBJ2-7,-,CASSSAGYEQYF,TGTGCCAGCAGCTCCGCCGGCTACGAGCAGTACTTC
TRBV10-3,-,TRBJ2-1,TRBD2,CAISDPRPLAGGNNEQFF,TGTGCCATCAGCGATCCCAGACCCTTAGCGGGAGGGAACAATGAGCAGTTCTTC
TRBV5-1,-,TRBJ2-1,-,CASSLVGDLYNEQFF,TGCGCCAGCAGCTTGGTAGGAGATCTTTACAATGAGCAGTTCTTC
TRBV7-2,-,TRBJ2-7,TRBD2,CASGLTSGRTYEQYF,TGTGCCAGCGGCCTGACTAGCGGGAGAACCTACGAGCAGTACTTC
TRBV7-2,-,TRBJ2-7,TRBD1,CASSPEMAWYGTGDEQYF,TGTGCCAGCAGCCCTGAAATGGCGTGGTATGGGACAGGGGACGAGCAGTACTTC
TRBV6-6,-,TRBJ1-4,-,CASSLRRTTEKLFF,TGTGCCAGCAGCCTTCGACGGACTACTGAAAAACTGTTTTTT
TRBV5-1,once,TRBJ2-5,TRBD1,CASSGDRVAYKETQYF,TGCGCCAGCAGCGGGGACAGGGTGGCCTACAAAGAGACCCAGTACTTC
TRBV25-1,-,TRBJ2-1,-,CASSEQWSYNEQFF,TGTGCCAGCAGTGAACAGTGGAGTTACAATGAGCAGTTCTTC
TRBV6-1,-,TRBJ1-1,-,CATRRVRMNTEAFF,TGTGCCACCCGCCGGGTAAGGATGAACACTGAAGCTTTCTTT
TRBV2,-,TRBJ1-1,-,CASSESWNRAEAFF,TGTGCCAGCAGTGAGTCTTGGAACAGGGCTGAAGCTTTCTTT
TRBV19,-,TRBJ2-7,TRBD1,CASYLTGGHEQYF,TGTGCCAGTTATTTGACAGGGGGCCACGAGCAGTACTTC
TRBV28,-,TRBJ2-7,TRBD1,CASSFVRDRDWEQYF,TGTGCCAGCAGTTTCGTCCGGGACAGGGATTGGGAGCAGTACTTC
TRBV5-1,-,TRBJ2-1,-,CASSLTGVSYNEQFF,TGCGCCAGCAGCTTGACGGGTGTCTCCTACAATGAGCAGTTCTTC
TRBV7-6,-,TRBJ2-2,TRBD2,CASSFRPGTSGTGELFF,TGTGCCAGCAGCTTCCGACCCGGGACTAGCGGCACCGGGGAGCTGTTTTTT
TRBV9,-,TRBJ2-1,TRBD2,CASSEVAGSRNEQFF,TGTGCCAGCAGCGAAGTAGCGGGGTCTCGGAATGAGCAGTTCTTC
TRBV5-1,-,TRBJ2-7,TRBD1,CASSWRGGPGTGFDEQYF,TGCGCCAGCAGCTGGAGGGGGGGACCCGGGACAGGGTTCGACGAGCAGTACTTC
TRBV10-2,-,TRBJ2-2,-,CASSELLANTGELFF,TGCGCCAGCAGTGAGTTACTAGCGAACACCGGGGAGCTGTTTTTT
TRBV28,-,TRBJ2-2,-,CASSRGVANTGELFF,TGTGCCAGCAGCAGAGGAGTAGCTAACACCGGGGAGCTGTTTTTT